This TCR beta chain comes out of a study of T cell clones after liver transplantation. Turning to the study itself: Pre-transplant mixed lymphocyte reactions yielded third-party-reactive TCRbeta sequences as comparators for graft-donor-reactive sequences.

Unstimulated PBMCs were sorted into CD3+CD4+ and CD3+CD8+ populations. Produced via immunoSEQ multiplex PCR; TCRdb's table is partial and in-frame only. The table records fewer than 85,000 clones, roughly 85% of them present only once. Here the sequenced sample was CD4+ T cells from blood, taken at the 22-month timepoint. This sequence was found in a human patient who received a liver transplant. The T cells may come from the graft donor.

The CDR3: CASRSNRVNTEAFF. The CDR3 coding sequence is TGTGCCAGCAGATCAAATCGTGTGAACACTGAAGCTTTCTTT. The chain employs TRBV7-2 and TRBJ1-1; D uncertain. Germline assignment: CDR1 SGHTA and CDR2 FQGNSA. The V and J ends lost 6 bases and 0 bases respectively, with 11 bases between them. The CDR3 runs to 14 residues.